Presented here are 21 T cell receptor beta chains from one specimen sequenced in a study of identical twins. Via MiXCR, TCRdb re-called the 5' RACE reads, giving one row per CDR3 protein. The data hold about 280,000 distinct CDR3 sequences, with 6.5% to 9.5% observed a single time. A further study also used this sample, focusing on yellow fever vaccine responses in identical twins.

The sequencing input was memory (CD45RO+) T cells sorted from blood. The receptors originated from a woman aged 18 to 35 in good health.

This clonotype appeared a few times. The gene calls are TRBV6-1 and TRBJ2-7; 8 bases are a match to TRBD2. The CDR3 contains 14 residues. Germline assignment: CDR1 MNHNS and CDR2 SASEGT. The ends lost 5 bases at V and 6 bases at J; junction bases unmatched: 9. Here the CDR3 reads CASSPDPRGGEQYF. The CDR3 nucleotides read TGTGCCAGCAGTCCCGACCCACGGGGGGGCGAGCAGTACTTC.

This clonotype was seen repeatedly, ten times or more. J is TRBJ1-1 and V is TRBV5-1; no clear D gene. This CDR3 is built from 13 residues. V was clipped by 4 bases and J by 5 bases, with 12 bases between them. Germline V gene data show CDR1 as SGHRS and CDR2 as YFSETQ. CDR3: CASSRTLGTEAFF. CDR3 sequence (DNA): TGCGCCAGCAGCCGAACACTCGGAACTGAAGCTTTCTTT.

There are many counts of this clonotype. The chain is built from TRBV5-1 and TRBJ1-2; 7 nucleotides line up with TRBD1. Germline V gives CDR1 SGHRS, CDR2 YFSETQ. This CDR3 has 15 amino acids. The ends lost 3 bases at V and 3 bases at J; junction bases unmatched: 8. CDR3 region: CASSSTGVNDYGYTF. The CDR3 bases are TGCGCCAGCAGCTCTACAGGGGTTAATGACTATGGCTACACCTTC.

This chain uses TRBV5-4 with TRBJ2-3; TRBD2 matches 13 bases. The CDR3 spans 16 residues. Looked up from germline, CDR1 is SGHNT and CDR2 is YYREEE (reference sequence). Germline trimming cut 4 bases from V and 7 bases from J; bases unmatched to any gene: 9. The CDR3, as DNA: TGTGCCAGCAGCCCCCGGACTAGCGGGGGCTCAAATACGCAGTATTTT. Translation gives CASSPRTSGGSNTQYF.

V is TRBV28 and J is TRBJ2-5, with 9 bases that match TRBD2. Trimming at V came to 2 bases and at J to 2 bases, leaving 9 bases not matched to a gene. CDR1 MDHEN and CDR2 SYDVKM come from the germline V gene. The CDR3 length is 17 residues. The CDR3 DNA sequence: TGTGCCAGCAGTTTAGCTAGCGGGAAAACCTCACAAGAGACCCAGTACTTC. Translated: CASSLASGKTSQETQYF.

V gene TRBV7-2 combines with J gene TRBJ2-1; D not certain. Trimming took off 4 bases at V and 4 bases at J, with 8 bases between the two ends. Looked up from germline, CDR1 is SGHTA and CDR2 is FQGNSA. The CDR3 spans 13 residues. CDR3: CASSSSAYNEQFF. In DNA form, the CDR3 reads TGTGCCAGCAGCTCCTCGGCGTACAATGAGCAGTTCTTC.

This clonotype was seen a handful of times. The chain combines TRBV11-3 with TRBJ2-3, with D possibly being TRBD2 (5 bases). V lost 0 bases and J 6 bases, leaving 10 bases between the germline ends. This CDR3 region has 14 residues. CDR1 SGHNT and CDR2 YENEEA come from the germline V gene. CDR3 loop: CASSLEPLADTQYF. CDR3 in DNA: TGTGCCAGCAGCTTAGAGCCCCTAGCTGATACGCAGTATTTT.

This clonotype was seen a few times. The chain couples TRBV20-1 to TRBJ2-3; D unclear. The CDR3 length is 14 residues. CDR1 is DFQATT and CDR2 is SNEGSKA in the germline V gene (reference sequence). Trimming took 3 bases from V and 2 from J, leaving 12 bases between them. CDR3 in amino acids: CSASWVPLTDTQYF. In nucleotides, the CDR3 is TGCAGTGCTAGTTGGGTTCCCCTCACAGATACGCAGTATTTT.

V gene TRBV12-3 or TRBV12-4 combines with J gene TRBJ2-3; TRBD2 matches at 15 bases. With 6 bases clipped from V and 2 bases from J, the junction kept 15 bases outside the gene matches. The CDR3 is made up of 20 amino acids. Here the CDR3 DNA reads TGTGCCAGCAGACGCCGCGGGGGACTAGCGGGGGGTCTATCCACAGATACGCAGTATTTT. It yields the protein CASRRRGGLAGGLSTDTQYF.

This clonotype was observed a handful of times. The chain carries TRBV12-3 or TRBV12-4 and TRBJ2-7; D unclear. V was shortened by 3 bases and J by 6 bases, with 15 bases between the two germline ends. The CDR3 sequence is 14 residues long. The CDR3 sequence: CASSLGMTTGEQYF. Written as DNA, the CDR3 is TGTGCCAGCAGTTTGGGGATGACGACGGGCGAGCAGTACTTC.

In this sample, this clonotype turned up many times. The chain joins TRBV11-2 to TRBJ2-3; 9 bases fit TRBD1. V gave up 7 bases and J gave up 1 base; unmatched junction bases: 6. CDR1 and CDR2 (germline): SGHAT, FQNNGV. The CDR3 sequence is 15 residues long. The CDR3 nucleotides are TGTGCCAGCAACTCAGGGACAGGGCGCACAGATACGCAGTATTTT. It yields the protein CASNSGTGRTDTQYF.

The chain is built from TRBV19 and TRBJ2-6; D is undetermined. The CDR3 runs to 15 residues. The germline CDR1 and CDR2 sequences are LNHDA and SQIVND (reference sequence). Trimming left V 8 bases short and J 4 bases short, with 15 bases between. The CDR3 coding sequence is TGTGCCAGTTCAACTATCGAGGCGGGGGCCAACGTCCTGACTTTC. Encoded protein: CASSTIEAGANVLTF.

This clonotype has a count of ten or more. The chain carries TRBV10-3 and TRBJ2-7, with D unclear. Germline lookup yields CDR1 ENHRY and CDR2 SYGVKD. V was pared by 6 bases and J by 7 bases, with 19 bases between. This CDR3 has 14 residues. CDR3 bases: TGTGCCATCAGGCCCGGGCTGGCAAGAGAGGAGCAGTACTTC. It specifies CAIRPGLAREEQYF.

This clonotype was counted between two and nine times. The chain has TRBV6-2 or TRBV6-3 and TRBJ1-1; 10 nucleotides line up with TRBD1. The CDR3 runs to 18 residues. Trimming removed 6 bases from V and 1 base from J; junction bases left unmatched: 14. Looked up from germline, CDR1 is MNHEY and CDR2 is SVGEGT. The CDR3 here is CASSARTGGIMWNTEAFF. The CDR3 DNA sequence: TGTGCCAGCAGCGCTCGGACAGGGGGAATCATGTGGAACACTGAAGCTTTCTTT.

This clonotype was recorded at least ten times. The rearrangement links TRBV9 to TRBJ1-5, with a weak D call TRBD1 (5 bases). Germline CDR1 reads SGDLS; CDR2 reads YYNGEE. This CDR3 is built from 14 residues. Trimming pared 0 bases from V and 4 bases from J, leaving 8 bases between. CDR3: CASSVAAGNQPQHF. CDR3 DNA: TGTGCCAGCAGCGTAGCTGCAGGGAATCAGCCCCAGCATTTT. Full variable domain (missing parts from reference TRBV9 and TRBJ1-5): DSGVTQTPKHLITATGQRVTLRCSPRSGDLSVYWYQQSLDQGLQFLIQYYNGEERAKGNILERFSAQQFPDLHSELNLSSLELGDSALYFCASSVAAGNQPQHFGDGTRLSIL.

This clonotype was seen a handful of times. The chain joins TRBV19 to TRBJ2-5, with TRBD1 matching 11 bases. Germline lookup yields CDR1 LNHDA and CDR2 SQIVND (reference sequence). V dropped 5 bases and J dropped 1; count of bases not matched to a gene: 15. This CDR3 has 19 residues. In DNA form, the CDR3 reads TGTGCCAGTAGTCCAAACCCCGGGACAGGGGGTGGGGGCCAAGAGACCCAGTACTTC. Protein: CASSPNPGTGGGGQETQYF.

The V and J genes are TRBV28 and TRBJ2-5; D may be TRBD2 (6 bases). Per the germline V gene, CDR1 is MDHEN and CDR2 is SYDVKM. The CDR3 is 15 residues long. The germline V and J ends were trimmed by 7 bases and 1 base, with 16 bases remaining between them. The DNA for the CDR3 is TGTGCCAGCACCAGAGGACTAACTCCCCAAGAGACCCAGTACTTC. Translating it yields CASTRGLTPQETQYF.

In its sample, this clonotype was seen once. In DNA, the CDR3 is TGCGCCAGCAGCAGCCTCGAAGCGCGAGGAGAGACCCAGTACTTC. This encodes CASSSLEARGETQYF. This rearrangement joins TRBV5-1 to TRBJ2-5; D not resolved. Trimming pared 4 bases from V and 4 bases from J, leaving 17 bases between. The CDR3 runs to 15 residues. Germline CDR1 reads SGHRS; CDR2 reads YFSETQ.

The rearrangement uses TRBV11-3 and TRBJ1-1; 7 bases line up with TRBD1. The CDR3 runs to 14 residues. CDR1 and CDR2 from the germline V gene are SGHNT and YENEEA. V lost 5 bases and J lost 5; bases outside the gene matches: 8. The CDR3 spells CASSAGQVGTEAFF. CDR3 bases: TGTGCCAGCAGCGCCGGACAGGTGGGAACTGAAGCTTTCTTT.

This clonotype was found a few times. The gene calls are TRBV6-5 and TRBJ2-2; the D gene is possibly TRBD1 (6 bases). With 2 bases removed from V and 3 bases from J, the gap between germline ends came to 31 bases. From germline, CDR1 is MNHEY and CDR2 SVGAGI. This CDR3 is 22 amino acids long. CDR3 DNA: TGTGCCAGCAGTTACAGCAGGGGCGCCGGACGACCGCGATCGGGACACACCGGGGAGCTGTTTTTT. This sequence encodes CASSYSRGAGRPRSGHTGELFF.

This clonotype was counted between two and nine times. The CDR3 spells CSAGGVGTEAFF. The CDR3, as DNA: TGCAGTGCTGGGGGGGTTGGCACTGAAGCTTTCTTT. V usage is TRBV20-1 and J usage is TRBJ1-1; a possible D gene is TRBD1 (5 bases). Deletions cut 5 bases from V and 4 bases from J, with 11 bases between. Looked up from germline, CDR1 is DFQATT and CDR2 is SNEGSKA (reference sequence). The CDR3 loop spans 12 amino acids.